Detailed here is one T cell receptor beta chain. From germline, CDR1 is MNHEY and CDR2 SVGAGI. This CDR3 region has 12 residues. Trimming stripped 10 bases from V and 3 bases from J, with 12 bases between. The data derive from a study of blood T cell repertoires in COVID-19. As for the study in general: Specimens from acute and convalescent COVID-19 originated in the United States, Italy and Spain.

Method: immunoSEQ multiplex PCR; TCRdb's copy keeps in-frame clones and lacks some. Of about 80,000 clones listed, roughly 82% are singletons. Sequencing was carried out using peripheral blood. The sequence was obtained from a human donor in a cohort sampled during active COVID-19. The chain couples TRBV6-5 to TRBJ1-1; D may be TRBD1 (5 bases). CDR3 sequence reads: CATAGGYTEAFF. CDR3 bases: TGTGCCACCGCCGGGGGGTACACTGAAGCTTTCTTT.